The 9 T cell receptor beta chains reported below all come from one sample, sequenced in a study of early T cells in non-severe SARS-CoV-2 infection. TCRdb analysed the 5' RACE reads with MiXCR anew, one entry per CDR3 protein. The sample lists more than 20,000 distinct CDR3 sequences, around 4.2% occurring once. The sample comprised whole blood. The receptor set was obtained from an adult who was a healthcare worker with PCR-confirmed SARS-CoV-2 infection or an uninfected control (not recorded which).

Many counts were recorded for this clonotype. The genes are TRBV5-8 and TRBJ1-3; 10 bases align to TRBD1. With V trimmed by 3 bases and J by 3 bases, 3 bases remained unmatched. The V gene's germline CDR1 is SGHTS and CDR2 YDEGEE. This CDR3 is built from 15 residues. As DNA, the CDR3 is TGTGCCAGCAGCTCGGGACAGGGGAATGGAAACACCATATATTTT. Translated, it gives CASSSGQGNGNTIYF.

This clonotype has ten or more counts. V usage is TRBV7-2 and J usage is TRBJ1-4; D is unresolved. CDR3 length: 16 residues. Deletions cut 2 bases from V and 0 bases from J, with 10 bases between. Germline V gives CDR1 SGHTA, CDR2 FQGNSA. This CDR3 is CASSLNPGATNEKLFF. CDR3 coding DNA: TGTGCCAGCAGCTTAAATCCAGGAGCAACTAATGAAAAACTGTTTTTT.

V is TRBV12-3 or TRBV12-4 and J is TRBJ1-6, with 7 bases fitting TRBD1. The J segment lost 7 bases and the V segment lost 6 bases, leaving 3 bases of the junction unmatched. The CDR3 is 13 residues long. The CDR3 nucleotides read TGTGCCAGCAGGCAGACAGGGAATTCACCCCTCCACTTT. This gives the protein CASRQTGNSPLHF.

This clonotype was counted many times. This chain uses TRBV7-2 with TRBJ1-5; possible D gene TRBD1, 5 bases. Germline assignment: CDR1 SGHTA and CDR2 FQGNSA. The CDR3 has 17 amino acids. The ends were cut back, 5 bases at V and 0 bases at J, with 17 bases in the middle. The CDR3 region is CASSPYTGTDSNQPQHF. The DNA of the CDR3 is TGTGCCAGCAGCCCATACACCGGGACGGATAGCAATCAGCCCCAGCATTTT. Variable domain in full (rest from reference TRBV7-2 and TRBJ1-5): GAGVSQSPSNKVTEKGKDVELRCDPISGHTALYWYRQSLGQGLEFLIYFQGNSAPDKSGLPSDRFSAERTGGSVSTLTIQRTQQEDSAVYLCASSPYTGTDSNQPQHFGDGTRLSIL.

This clonotype was seen a handful of times. The rearrangement joins TRBV12-3 or TRBV12-4 to TRBJ2-7, with 7 bases matching TRBD2. The CDR3 has 14 residues. The V and J ends lost 8 bases and 4 bases, in that order; junction bases with no gene match: 11. CDR3 DNA sequence: TGTGCCAGCTCCAACGACGGCGGGAGTTACGAGCAGTACTTC. This encodes CASSNDGGSYEQYF.

The chain combines TRBV29-1 with TRBJ2-1; D gene ambiguous. In germline, CDR1 is SQVTM, CDR2 ANQGSEA. The CDR3 loop spans 11 amino acids. V was pared by 5 bases and J by 2 bases, with 4 bases between. Here the CDR3 reads CSVTAYNEQFF. In DNA form, the CDR3 reads TGCAGCGTTACTGCCTACAATGAGCAGTTCTTC.

The chain combines TRBV18 with TRBJ2-4; D is ambiguous. The V end lost 5 bases, the J end lost 3 bases, and 17 bases lay between the germline ends. CDR3 length: 16 residues. Germline V gives CDR1 KGHSH, CDR2 LQKENI. This CDR3 reads CASSSTLELGKNIQYF. For the CDR3, the DNA is TGTGCCAGCTCATCGACCCTAGAGCTGGGCAAAAACATTCAGTACTTC.

By frequency in the sample, this clonotype is medium-sized. The J gene is TRBJ1-1, the V gene TRBV19, with a tentative D call TRBD1 (5 bases). Germline V gene data show CDR1 as LNHDA and CDR2 as SQIVND (reference sequence). The CDR3 has 17 residues. The germline V and J ends were trimmed by 5 bases and 0 bases, with 19 bases remaining between them. The CDR3 DNA reads TGTGCCAGTAGTCTCATGACAGTCACAAGCATGAACACTGAAGCTTTCTTT. This sequence encodes CASSLMTVTSMNTEAFF.

This clonotype was recorded at least ten times. V and J are TRBV18 and TRBJ2-1; 11 bases are a match to TRBD2. Germline V gene lookup returns CDR1 KGHSH and CDR2 LQKENI. V lost 3 bases, J lost 3 bases, and 10 bases stayed unmatched. The CDR3 extends over 18 amino acids. The CDR3 DNA reads as TGTGCCAGCTCACCCCGGGCGACTAGCGGGACAGTCTACAATGAGCAGTTCTTC. Its translation is CASSPRATSGTVYNEQFF.